This entry features one T cell receptor beta chain sequence. Its specificity is unknown. This record belongs to a study of glioma-infiltrating T cells after dendritic cell vaccination. As for the study in general: Autologous tumor lysate-pulsed dendritic cell vaccination was given between the early 2000s and the early 2010s.

Findings and limits, study-wide: Estimated pretreatment TIL content predicted outcome after dendritic cell vaccination.

Specified time point: after dendritic cell vaccination, including at tumor progression/relapse. PBMC sampling occurred before vaccination, two weeks after the third dose, and at progression. Input was around 1.9 ug genomic DNA, or all available if less. Here immunoSEQ multiplex PCR was the method, and the copy in TCRdb shows in-frame clones only, minus some. The sample shows around 100,000 clones, around 83% of them seen only once. V lost 0 bases to trimming and J lost 7 bases, with 10 bases between them. Germline V gives CDR1 SGHRS, CDR2 YFSETQ. CDR3 length: 13 residues. V is TRBV5-1 and J is TRBJ1-1; D gene uncertain. Specimen: blood, collected after dendritic cell vaccination. This TCR was sampled from a human donor with glioblastoma. The CDR3 DNA follows: TGCGCCAGCAGCTTGGCATCCTACAGTGAAGCTTTCTTT. It encodes CASSLASYSEAFF.